These 14 T cell receptor beta chains were all obtained from the same sample, sequenced in a study of human T cells and chemical hapten exposure. TCRdb redid the calling of the RACE reads with MiXCR, one entry per CDR3 protein. The sample records around 300,000 distinct CDR3 sequences, roughly 6% being singletons. Documented time point: pre-sensitization, week 0. As for treatment: therapeutic diphenylcyclopropenone sensitization with weekly scalp DPC. The material was whole blood, obtained in connection with sensitization to the hapten diphenylcyclopropenone (DPC). The receptors originated from a woman aged 18 to 35 with alopecia areata. Some clones in this sample may be carry-over from other donors' samples.

In its sample, this clonotype was seen a few times. The genes are TRBV4-1 and TRBJ1-3; a possible D gene is TRBD1 (6 bases). Germline V lookup: CDR1 MGHRA, CDR2 YSYEKL. This CDR3 contains 17 residues. The V end lost 0 bases, the J end lost 3 bases, and 15 bases lay between the germline ends. The CDR3 is CASSQDGWGALGNTIYF. CDR3 sequence (DNA): TGCGCCAGCAGCCAAGATGGTTGGGGGGCGCTTGGAAACACCATATATTTT.

This clonotype came up a few times. The V gene is TRBV24-1, the J gene TRBJ2-3, with D perhaps matching TRBD2 (6 bases). Looked up from germline, CDR1 is KGHDR and CDR2 is SFDVKD. V gave up 8 bases and J gave up 0 bases, with 8 bases separating them. The CDR3 is made up of 13 amino acids. CDR3 bases: TGTGCCACCACGGGGGTTAGCACAGATACGCAGTATTTT. This codes for CATTGVSTDTQYF.

This clonotype came up many times. The V gene is TRBV9, the J gene TRBJ1-6; D unclear. The V gene lost 0 bases and the J gene lost 8 bases, with 15 bases spanning the gap. In germline, CDR1 is SGDLS, CDR2 YYNGEE. The CDR3 contains 16 residues. The CDR3: CASSVGAGSWDSPLHF. In DNA form, the CDR3 reads TGTGCCAGCAGCGTAGGGGCCGGGTCCTGGGATTCACCCCTCCACTTT.

This clonotype has ten or more counts. The chain couples TRBV7-2 to TRBJ2-1; D is perhaps TRBD1 (7 bases). V lost 2 bases and J lost 4, with 12 bases in between. The CDR3 consists of 15 residues. Germline loops: CDR1 SGHTA, CDR2 FQGNSA. In DNA form, the CDR3 reads TGTGCCAGCAGCTTACGCGGGACAGAATACAATGAGCAGTTCTTC. Translation gives CASSLRGTEYNEQFF.

Details on this clonotype: This may be a read error: a much more frequent sequence differs by one nucleotide. The CDR3 protein is CSARASREGVTEAFF. In nucleotides, the CDR3 is TGCAGTGCTAGAGCGAGCAGGGAGGGTGTGACTGAAGCTTTCTTT. This sequence joins TRBV20-1 and TRBJ1-1; tentative D call: TRBD1 (5 bases). With 1 base removed from V and 5 bases from J, the gap between germline ends came to 17 bases. The CDR3 runs to 15 residues. Per germline, CDR1 DFQATT and CDR2 SNEGSKA (reference sequence).

In its sample, this clonotype was seen many times. This chain uses TRBV6-2 or TRBV6-3 with TRBJ1-1; D remains ambiguous. V lost 4 bases and J 0 bases, leaving 15 bases between the germline ends. Germline V gene sequence: CDR1 MNHEY, CDR2 SVGEGT. The CDR3 is made up of 16 amino acids. The CDR3 region is CASSFPRTDLNTEAFF. The CDR3 region has the DNA TGTGCCAGCAGTTTCCCGCGGACGGACTTGAACACTGAAGCTTTCTTT.

This clonotype was picked up many times. The rearrangement links TRBV2 to TRBJ2-3; TRBD1 matches at 7 bases. Germline assignment: CDR1 SNHLY and CDR2 FYNNEI. This CDR3 spans 15 amino acids. V was clipped by 5 bases and J by 0 bases; unmatched bases: 5. For the CDR3, the DNA is TGTGCCAGCAGTATAGGGACAGCAAGCACAGATACGCAGTATTTT. Its protein product is CASSIGTASTDTQYF.

The V and J genes are TRBV7-9 and TRBJ1-1; tentative D call: TRBD1 (5 bases). Germline loops: CDR1 SEHNR, CDR2 FQNEAQ (reference sequence). V was clipped by 5 bases and J by 4 bases, with 11 bases between them. The CDR3 spans 13 residues. In DNA form, the CDR3 reads TGTGCCAGCAGCCAACCACAGGTCACTGAAGCTTTCTTT. It translates to CASSQPQVTEAFF.

The sample holds many counts of this clonotype. The rearrangement links TRBV7-3 to TRBJ2-3; 8 bases match TRBD2. V lost 2 bases and J lost 2; bases outside the gene matches: 3. CDR1 and CDR2 (germline): SGHTA, FQGTGA. The CDR3 spans 15 residues. The CDR3 bases are TGTGCCAGCAGCTTAGCGGGGGGACCCACAGATACGCAGTATTTT. This codes for CASSLAGGPTDTQYF.

This clonotype was picked up a small number of times. The V call is TRBV21-1, the J call TRBJ1-1. TRBV21-1 is deemed a pseudogene. The CDR3 has 13 residues. The CDR3 loop is CASSKRRVYEAFF. The CDR3 DNA reads as TGTGCCAGCAGCAAAAGGAGAGTATATGAAGCTTTCTTT.

This clonotype was detected only a few times. The V and J genes are TRBV7-9 and TRBJ2-2; D unclear. V was pared by 1 base and J by 0 bases, with 6 bases between. Germline V gene sequence: CDR1 SEHNR, CDR2 FQNEAQ (reference sequence). CDR3 length equals 15 residues. Written as DNA, the CDR3 is TGTGCCAGCAGCTTAGTTTTGGCGAACACCGGGGAGCTGTTTTTT. Encoded protein: CASSLVLANTGELFF.

This clonotype was observed at least ten times. CDR3: CASNEGGAGNTEAFF. CDR3 DNA: TGTGCCAGCAACGAAGGGGGCGCGGGGAACACTGAAGCTTTCTTT. The V call is TRBV9, the J call TRBJ1-1, with 7 bases lining up with TRBD1. V shed 6 bases and J 1 base; nucleotides not matched to a gene: 9. In germline, CDR1 is SGDLS, CDR2 YYNGEE. There are 15 residues in the CDR3.

This clonotype was found a few times. The chain uses TRBV7-2 and TRBJ1-1; D not certain. The CDR3 runs to 13 residues. With 1 base removed from V and 7 bases from J, the gap between germline ends came to 10 bases. CDR1 SGHTA and CDR2 FQGNSA come from the germline V gene. For the CDR3, the DNA is TGTGCCAGCAGCTTAGTGTCCACGGATGAAGCTTTCTTT. Translating it yields CASSLVSTDEAFF.

This clonotype was observed at least ten times. The rearrangement uses TRBV10-3 and TRBJ2-6, with D unclear. V lost 3 bases, J lost 4 bases, and 7 bases lay in between. This CDR3 spans 14 amino acids. Per germline, CDR1 ENHRY and CDR2 SYGVKD. This chain's CDR3 is CAISDFTGANVLTF. CDR3 bases: TGTGCCATCAGTGACTTCACAGGGGCCAACGTCCTGACTTTC.